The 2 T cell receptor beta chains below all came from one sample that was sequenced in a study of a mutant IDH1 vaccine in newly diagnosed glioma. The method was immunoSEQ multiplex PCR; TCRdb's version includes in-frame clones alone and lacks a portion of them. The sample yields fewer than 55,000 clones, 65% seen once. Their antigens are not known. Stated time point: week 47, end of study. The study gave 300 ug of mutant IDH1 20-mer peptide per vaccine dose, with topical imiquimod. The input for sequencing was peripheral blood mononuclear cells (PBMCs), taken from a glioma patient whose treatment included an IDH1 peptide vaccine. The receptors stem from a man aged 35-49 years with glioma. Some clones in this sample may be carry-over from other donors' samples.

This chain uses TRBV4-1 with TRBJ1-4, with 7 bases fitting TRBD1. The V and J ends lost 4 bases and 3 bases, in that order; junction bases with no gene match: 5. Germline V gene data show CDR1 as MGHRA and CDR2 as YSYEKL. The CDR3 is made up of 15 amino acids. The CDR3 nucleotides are TGCGCCAGCAGCCTGACCGGGACAGCTAATGAAAAACTGTTTTTT. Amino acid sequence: CASSLTGTANEKLFF.

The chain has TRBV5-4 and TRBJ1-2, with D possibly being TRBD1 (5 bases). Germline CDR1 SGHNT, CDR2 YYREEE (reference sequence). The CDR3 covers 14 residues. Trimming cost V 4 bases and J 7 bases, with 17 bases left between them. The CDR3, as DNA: TGTGCCAGCAGCCCCGGGACCCTCCGAAGTGGCTACACCTTC. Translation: CASSPGTLRSGYTF.